A selection of T cell receptor beta chains follows, all from one sample in a study of T cell repertoires in cytomegalovirus infection. Which antigens these TCRs recognize remains unknown. TCRdb reprocessed the reads via MiXCR and lists one record per CDR3 protein. This sample yields hundreds of thousands of distinct CDR3 sequences, of which approximately 31% are seen a single time; 10% to 15% belongs to the top ten. This sample comprised cultured CD8+ T cells from PBMCs, obtained from culture after CMV antigen stimulation. The receptors come from a human donor in good health (CMV status not recorded). Some clones in this sample may be carry-over from other donors' samples. Both conserved end residues are part of each CDR3. Each record gives: D gene, clone size, V gene, J gene, CDR3 DNA, CDR3 protein. The D gene is left open where the match is weak. The size of a clone is reported for some rows only, either as once, few or many, or as a class for expanded clones.

TRBD1	-	TRBV7-3	TRBJ1-1	TGTGCCAGCAGCCAGGGGACAGCTGAAGCTTTCTTT	CASSQGTAEAFF
-	few	TRBV27	TRBJ2-2	TGTGCCAGCAGCTTAGGCCGATCTGGGGAGCTGTTTTTT	CASSLGRSGELFF
-	-	TRBV12-3/TRBV12-4	TRBJ1-1	TGTGCCAGCAGTTTCGAGGGTTTCACTGAAGCTTTCTTT	CASSFEGFTEAFF
TRBD1	-	TRBV6-2/TRBV6-3	TRBJ1-1	TGTGCCAGCAGTTTACCGACAGGGACTGAAGCTTTCTTT	CASSLPTGTEAFF
-	-	TRBV27	TRBJ2-6	TGTGCCAGCGGCTGGGGGCTACCCTCTGGGGCCAACATCCTGACTTTC	CASGWGLPSGANILTF
TRBD2	-	TRBV15	TRBJ2-1	TGTGCCACCAGCAGTAGGACTAGCGTTATCAATGAGCAGTTCTTC	CATSSRTSVINEQFF
TRBD1	few	TRBV5-6	TRBJ2-7	TGTGCCAGCAGCCACGGGACAGTCAAAGAGCAGTACTTC	CASSHGTVKEQYF
-	-	TRBV12-3/TRBV12-4	TRBJ1-1	TGTGCCAGCAGCCTCGGGCAGCGCTCGTTAGGGAGCGCTGAAGCTTTCTTT	CASSLGQRSLGSAEAFF
-	few	TRBV20-1	TRBJ2-1	TGCAGTGCTAGAGCAATCGACGGGAGCTCCTACAATGAGCAGTTCTTC	CSARAIDGSSYNEQFF
-	-	TRBV12-3/TRBV12-4	TRBJ1-4	TGTGCCAGCAGGCTACGGGGGGCCGGGGAAAAACTGTTTTTT	CASRLRGAGEKLFF
-	-	TRBV20-1	TRBJ1-3	TGCAGTGCTAGAGTCCGCTCCGTCTCGGGAAACACCATATATTTT	CSARVRSVSGNTIYF